The clone carrying this T cell receptor (beta chain) has a single count. This sample was taken from a study of shared clonotypes between healthy human individuals. Clones were sequenced by immunoSEQ multiplex PCR, and TCRdb holds only the in-frame ones, with some missing. The data show approximately 1,000,000 clones, 60% to 85% seen once. The V and J ends lost 4 bases and 5 bases, in that order; junction bases with no gene match: 5. The CDR3 runs to 15 residues. Germline CDR1 is SGHVS and CDR2 is FNYEAQ. This sequence joins TRBV7-6 and TRBJ2-1, with 10 bases that match TRBD2. The clonotype was recovered from a man between 18 and 35 years old in good health. Some clones in this sample may be carry-over from other donors' samples. Sequencing was performed on memory CD4+ T cells from PBMCs. As to subset: CD45RA-negative fraction. This CDR3 is CASSSRLAGHNEQFF. In nucleotides, the CDR3 is TGTGCCAGCAGCTCAAGACTAGCGGGTCACAATGAGCAGTTCTTC.